These 15 T cell receptor beta chains originate from one sample sequenced in a study of shared clonotypes between healthy human individuals. Data came from immunoSEQ multiplex PCR; TCRdb stores just in-frame clones and leaves some out. The sample contains over a million clones, approximately 68% of which appear only once. Sequencing input: memory CD4+ T cells sorted from blood. Sample subset: CD45RA-negative fraction. These TCRs come from a man in his late teens or twenties in good health.

The chain links TRBV5-6 to TRBJ1-1, with TRBD1 matching 11 bases. Germline CDR1 reads SGHDT; CDR2 reads YYEEEE. The CDR3 runs to 15 residues. The V gene end was trimmed by 4 bases and the J gene end by 6 bases; junction bases not matched to a gene: 8. The DNA for the CDR3 is TGTGCCAGCAGCCTGGGACAGGGGGTTTTCGCTGAAGCTTTCTTT. Translated: CASSLGQGVFAEAFF.

V gene TRBV27 combines with J gene TRBJ1-6, with D possibly being TRBD1 (5 bases). This CDR3 region has 14 residues. V lost 2 bases, J lost 10 bases, and 12 bases lay in between. The germline CDR1 and CDR2 sequences are MNHEY and SMNVEV (reference sequence). CDR3 nucleotide sequence: TGTGCCAGCAGTTTAGAAAAGGGGATCTCACCCCTCCACTTT. Encoded protein: CASSLEKGISPLHF.

This chain uses TRBV11-3 with TRBJ2-7; 8 bases align to TRBD1. Germline CDR1 reads SGHNT; CDR2 reads YENEEA. With V trimmed by 8 bases and J by 6 bases, 3 bases remained unmatched. This CDR3 region has 11 residues. The CDR3 DNA is TGTGCCAGCGGACAGGGTTCCGAGCAGTACTTC. Protein: CASGQGSEQYF.

This clone was counted once. The rearrangement joins TRBV5-1 to TRBJ2-2, with D hard to call. Trimming left V 4 bases short and J 7 bases short, with 8 bases between. Germline values: CDR1 SGHRS, CDR2 YFSETQ. This CDR3 is 12 amino acids long. The CDR3 nucleotides are TGCGCCAGCAGCCTCAACTACGGGGAGCTGTTTTTT. Amino acid sequence: CASSLNYGELFF.

The V gene is TRBV30, the J gene TRBJ2-7, with 7 bases fitting TRBD1. Germline CDR1 and CDR2: GTSNPN and SVGIG (reference sequence). Losses at the gene ends were 4 bases for V and 4 bases for J; bases not matched to a gene: 7. This CDR3 is built from 13 residues. CDR3 in amino acids: CAWNLGGRYEQYF. CDR3 DNA: TGTGCCTGGAATCTAGGGGGCCGGTACGAGCAGTACTTC.

CDR3 amino acids: CASSLPGQSSYEQYF. DNA for the CDR3: TGTGCCAGCAGCTTGCCGGGCCAGAGCTCCTACGAGCAGTACTTC. The chain is built from TRBV5-4 and TRBJ2-7; D not resolved. V was pared by 1 base and J by 0 bases, with 11 bases between. Germline assignment: CDR1 SGHNT and CDR2 YYREEE (reference sequence). This CDR3 is built from 15 residues. Drawing the rest from reference TRBV5-4 and TRBJ2-7, the complete variable domain is ETGVTQSPTHLIKTRGQQVTLRCSSQSGHNTVSWYQQALGQGPQFIFQYYREEENGRGNFPPRFSGLQFPNYSSELNVNALELDDSALYLCASSLPGQSSYEQYFGPGTRLTVT.

This clone has a handful of counts. The V gene is TRBV11-2, the J gene TRBJ2-2, with D uncertain. The CDR3 runs to 13 residues. Trimming removed 5 bases at V and 4 bases at J, with 8 bases between. From germline, CDR1 is SGHAT and CDR2 FQNNGV. CDR3 nucleotides: TGTGCCAGCAGCCCGGGCATCACCGGGGAGCTGTTTTTT. Its translation: CASSPGITGELFF. Full variable domain (rest looked up from reference TRBV11-2 and TRBJ2-2): EAGVAQSPRYKIIEKRQSVAFWCNPISGHATLYWYQQILGQGPKLLIQFQNNGVVDDSQLPKDRFSAERLKGVDSTLKIQPAKLEDSAVYLCASSPGITGELFFGEGSRLTVL.

The V and J genes are TRBV11-3 and TRBJ2-3, with D possibly being TRBD2 (5 bases). The germline V and J ends were trimmed by 10 bases and 0 bases, with 17 bases remaining between them. This CDR3 spans 15 amino acids. Per germline, CDR1 SGHNT and CDR2 YENEEA. The CDR3 DNA follows: TGTGCCACCTCAAAAGGACTCCGAAGCACAGATACGCAGTATTTT. Its translation: CATSKGLRSTDTQYF.

The V gene is TRBV7-9, the J gene TRBJ2-1; TRBD2 agrees at 7 bases. Unmatched junction bases numbered 8, after V lost 2 bases and J lost 4 bases. The CDR3 loop spans 16 amino acids. Germline CDR1 and CDR2: SEHNR and FQNEAQ (reference sequence). The chain's CDR3 is CASSLPGTGGYNEQFF. The CDR3 nucleotides are TGTGCCAGCAGCTTACCTGGAACGGGGGGATACAATGAGCAGTTCTTC.

The rearrangement links TRBV30 to TRBJ1-2; D remains unclear. Trimming took 6 bases from V and 5 from J, leaving 13 bases between them. This CDR3 is built from 12 residues. The germline V gene encodes CDR1 GTSNPN and CDR2 SVGIG (reference sequence). CDR3 region: CACQDGAYGYTF. In DNA, the CDR3 is TGTGCCTGCCAAGACGGAGCTTATGGCTACACCTTC.

This clone was detected once. J is TRBJ2-3 and V is TRBV7-2; D is undetermined. Trimming removed 7 bases from V and 4 bases from J, with 9 bases in between. The germline V gene encodes CDR1 SGHTA and CDR2 FQGNSA. The CDR3 covers 12 residues. The CDR3 DNA reads TGTGCCAGCACCACGGCGGCAGATACGCAGTATTTT. It encodes CASTTAADTQYF.

This sequence joins TRBV6-5 and TRBJ1-2; 10 nucleotides agree with TRBD1. Germline V lookup: CDR1 MNHEY, CDR2 SVGAGI. The CDR3 loop spans 15 amino acids. V lost 5 bases to trimming and J lost 2 bases; unmatched junction nucleotides: 5. The CDR3 spells CASSAPGQGNYGYTF. The CDR3 coding sequence is TGTGCCAGCAGTGCCCCGGGACAGGGGAACTATGGCTACACCTTC.

This clone was found a few times. This chain links TRBV5-8 with TRBJ2-1; D remains ambiguous. Trimming took off 4 bases at V and 4 bases at J, with 9 bases between the two ends. CDR1 is SGHTS, CDR2 YDEGEE, per germline. The CDR3 covers 13 residues. The CDR3 region is CASSARWYNEQFF. CDR3 in DNA: TGTGCCAGCAGCGCTCGTTGGTACAATGAGCAGTTCTTC.

The V gene is TRBV5-1, the J gene TRBJ1-3; 7 bases are shared with TRBD1. This CDR3 has 15 residues. The V gene end was trimmed by 5 bases and the J gene end by 0 bases; junction bases not matched to a gene: 5. CDR1 and CDR2 (germline): SGHRS, YFSETQ. CDR3 in DNA: TGCGCCAGCAGTTATACAGGGGCCTCTGGAAACACCATATATTTT. Translation gives CASSYTGASGNTIYF.

This chain joins TRBV30 and TRBJ2-1; no clear D gene. Germline lookup yields CDR1 GTSNPN and CDR2 SVGIG (reference sequence). Between the trimmed V and J ends, which lost 8 bases and 0 bases, there was a span of 11 bases. This CDR3 region has 13 residues. The CDR3 region has the DNA TGTGCCCATGGTGGCCGCTCCTACAATGAGCAGTTCTTC. Translated: CAHGGRSYNEQFF. Together with reference TRBV30 and TRBJ2-1, the CDR3 gives the full variable domain: SQTIHQWPATLVQPVGSPLSLECTVEGTSNPNLYWYRQAAGRGLQLLFYSVGIGQISSEVPQNLSASRPQDRQFILSSKKLLLSDSGFYLCAHGGRSYNEQFFGPGTRLTVL.